This paragraph covers one T cell receptor beta chain sequence. These data come from a study of cytomegalovirus exposure and HLA in healthy donors. The assay was immunoSEQ multiplex PCR, and TCRdb's table has in-frame clones only and misses some. The table has tens of thousands of clones, around four fifths seen once. This sequence was found in a man younger than 45 in good health and CMV-seronegative. The sample taken for sequencing was PBMCs.

The CDR3 DNA sequence: TGTGCCAGCAGCCCCAGCAGGGGGCGCCGTGAAAAACTGTTTTTT. This translates into CASSPSRGRREKLFF. This chain uses TRBV9 with TRBJ1-4; 8 positions match TRBD1. V gave up 4 bases and J gave up 7 bases; unmatched junction bases: 9. CDR1 and CDR2 (germline): SGDLS, YYNGEE. There are 15 residues in the CDR3.